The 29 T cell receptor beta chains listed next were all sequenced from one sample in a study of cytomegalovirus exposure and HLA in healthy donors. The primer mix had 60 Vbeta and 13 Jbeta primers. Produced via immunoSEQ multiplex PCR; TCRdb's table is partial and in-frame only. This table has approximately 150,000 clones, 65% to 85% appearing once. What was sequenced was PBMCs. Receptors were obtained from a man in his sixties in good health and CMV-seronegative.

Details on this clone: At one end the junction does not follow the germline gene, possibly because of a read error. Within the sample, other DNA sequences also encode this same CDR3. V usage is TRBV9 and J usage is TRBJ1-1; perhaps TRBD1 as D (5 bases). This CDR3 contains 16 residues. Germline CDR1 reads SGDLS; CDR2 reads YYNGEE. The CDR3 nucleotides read TGTGCCAGCAGCCACGGGGCACCGGGGGTGGGCACTGAGGCTTTCTTT. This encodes CASSHGAPGVGTEAFF. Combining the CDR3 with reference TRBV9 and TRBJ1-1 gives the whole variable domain DSGVTQTPKHLITATGQRVTLRCSPRSGDLSVYWYQQSLDQGLQFLIQYYNGEERAKGNILERFSAQQFPDLHSELNLSSLELGDSALYFCASSHGAPGVGTEAFFGQGTRLTVV.

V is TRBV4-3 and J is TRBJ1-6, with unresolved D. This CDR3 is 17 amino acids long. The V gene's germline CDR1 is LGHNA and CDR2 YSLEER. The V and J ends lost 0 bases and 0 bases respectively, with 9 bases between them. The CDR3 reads CASSQDLVSSYNSPLHF. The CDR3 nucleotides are TGCGCCAGCAGCCAAGATCTCGTTAGCTCCTATAATTCACCCCTCCACTTT.

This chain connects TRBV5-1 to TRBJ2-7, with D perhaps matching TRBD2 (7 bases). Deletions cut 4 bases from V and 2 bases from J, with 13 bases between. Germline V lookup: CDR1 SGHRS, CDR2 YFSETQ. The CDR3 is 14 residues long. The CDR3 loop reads CASSGGGGTYEQYF. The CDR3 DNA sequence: TGCGCCAGCAGCGGAGGGGGGGGGACCTACGAGCAGTACTTC. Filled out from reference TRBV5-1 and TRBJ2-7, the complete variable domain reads KAGVTQTPRYLIKTRGQQVTLSCSPISGHRSVSWYQQTPGQGLQFLFEYFSETQRNKGNFPGRFSGRQFSNSRSEMNVSTLELGDSALYLCASSGGGGTYEQYFGPGTRLTVT.

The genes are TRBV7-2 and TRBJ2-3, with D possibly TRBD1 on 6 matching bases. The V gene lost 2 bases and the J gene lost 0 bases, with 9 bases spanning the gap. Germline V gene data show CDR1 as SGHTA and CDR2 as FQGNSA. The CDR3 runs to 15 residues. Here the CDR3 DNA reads TGTGCCAGCAGCTTATCAGGGGATAGCACAGATACGCAGTATTTT. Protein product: CASSLSGDSTDTQYF.

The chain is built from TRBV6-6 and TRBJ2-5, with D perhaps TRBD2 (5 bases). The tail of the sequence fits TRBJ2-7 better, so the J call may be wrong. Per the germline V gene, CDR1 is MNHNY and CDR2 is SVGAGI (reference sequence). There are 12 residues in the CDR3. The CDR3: CASSLGAYEQYF. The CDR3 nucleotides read TGTGCCAGCTCCTTGGGAGCCTACGAGCAGTACTTC.

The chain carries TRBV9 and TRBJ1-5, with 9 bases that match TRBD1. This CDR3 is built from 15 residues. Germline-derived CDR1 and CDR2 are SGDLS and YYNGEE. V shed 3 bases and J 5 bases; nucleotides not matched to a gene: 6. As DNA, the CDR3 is TGTGCCAGCAGCGCGACAGGGGGAACCGATCAGCCCCAGCATTTT. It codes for CASSATGGTDQPQHF.

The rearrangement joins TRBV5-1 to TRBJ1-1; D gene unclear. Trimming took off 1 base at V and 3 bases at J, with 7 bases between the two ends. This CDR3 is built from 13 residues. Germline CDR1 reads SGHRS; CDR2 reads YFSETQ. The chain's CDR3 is CASSLNQDTEAFF. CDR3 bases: TGCGCCAGCAGCTTGAACCAGGACACTGAAGCTTTCTTT.

The DNA for the CDR3 is TGTGCCAGCAGGAATTGGGACAGGGGGGAGCCAAGCTCTGGAAACACCATATATTTT. Amino acid sequence: CASRNWDRGEPSSGNTIYF. The genes are TRBV7-9 and TRBJ1-3, with 11 bases fitting TRBD1. V gave up 6 bases and J gave up 0 bases; unmatched junction bases: 13. Germline V lookup: CDR1 SEHNR, CDR2 FQNEAQ (reference sequence). The CDR3 spans 19 residues.

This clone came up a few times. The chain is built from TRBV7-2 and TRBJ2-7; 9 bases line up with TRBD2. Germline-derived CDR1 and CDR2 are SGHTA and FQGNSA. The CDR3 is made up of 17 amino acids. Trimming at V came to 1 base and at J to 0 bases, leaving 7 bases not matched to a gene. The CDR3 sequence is CASSLVSATSGSYEQYF. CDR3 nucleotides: TGTGCCAGCAGCTTAGTTTCCGCGACTAGCGGCTCCTACGAGCAGTACTTC.

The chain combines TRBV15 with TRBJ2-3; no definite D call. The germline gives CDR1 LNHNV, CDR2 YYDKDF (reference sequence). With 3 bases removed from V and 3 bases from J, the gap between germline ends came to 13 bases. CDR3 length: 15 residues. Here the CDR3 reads CATSRASPGTDTQYF. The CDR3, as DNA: TGTGCCACCAGCAGGGCAAGTCCTGGTACAGATACGCAGTATTTT.

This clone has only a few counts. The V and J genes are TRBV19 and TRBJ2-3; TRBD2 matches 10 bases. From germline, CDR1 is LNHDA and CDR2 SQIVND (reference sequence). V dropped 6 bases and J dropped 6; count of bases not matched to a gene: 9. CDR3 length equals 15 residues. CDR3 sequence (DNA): TGTGCCAGTAGCGTTAAGCGGGGGGGCAGGGATACGCAGTATTTT. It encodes CASSVKRGGRDTQYF. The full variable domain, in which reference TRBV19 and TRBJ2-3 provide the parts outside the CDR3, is DGGITQSPKYLFRKEGQNVTLSCEQNLNHDAMYWYRQDPGQGLRLIYYSQIVNDFQKGDIAEGYSVSREKKESFPLTVTSAQKNPTAFYLCASSVKRGGRDTQYFGPGTRLTVL.

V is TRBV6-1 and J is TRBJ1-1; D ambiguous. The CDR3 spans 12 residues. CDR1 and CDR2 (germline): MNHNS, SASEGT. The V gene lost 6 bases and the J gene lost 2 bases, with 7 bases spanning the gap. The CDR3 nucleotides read TGTGCCAGCAGAACGGTCAACACTGAAGCTTTCTTT. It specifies CASRTVNTEAFF.

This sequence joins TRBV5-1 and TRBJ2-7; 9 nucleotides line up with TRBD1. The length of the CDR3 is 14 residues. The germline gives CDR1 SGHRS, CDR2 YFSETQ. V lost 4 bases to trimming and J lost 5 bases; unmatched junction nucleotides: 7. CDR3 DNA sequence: TGCGCCAGCAGCGAAATAAGGGACAGGGACGAGCAGTACTTC. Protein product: CASSEIRDRDEQYF. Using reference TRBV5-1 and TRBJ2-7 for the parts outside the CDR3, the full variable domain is KAGVTQTPRYLIKTRGQQVTLSCSPISGHRSVSWYQQTPGQGLQFLFEYFSETQRNKGNFPGRFSGRQFSNSRSEMNVSTLELGDSALYLCASSEIRDRDEQYFGPGTRLTVT.

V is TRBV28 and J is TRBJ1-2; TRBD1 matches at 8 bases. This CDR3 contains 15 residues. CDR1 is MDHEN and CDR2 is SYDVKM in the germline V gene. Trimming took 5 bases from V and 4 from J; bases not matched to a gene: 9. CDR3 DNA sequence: TGTGCCAGCAGTGACCCCGGACAGGGCCTCTATGGCTACACCTTC. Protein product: CASSDPGQGLYGYTF.

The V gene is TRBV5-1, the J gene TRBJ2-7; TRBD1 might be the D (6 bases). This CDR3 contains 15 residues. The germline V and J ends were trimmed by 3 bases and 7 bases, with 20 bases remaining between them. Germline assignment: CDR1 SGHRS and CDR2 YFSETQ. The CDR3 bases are TGCGCCAGCAGCTCCGACCGACAGGCGGCCGAAGAGCAGTACTTC. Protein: CASSSDRQAAEEQYF.

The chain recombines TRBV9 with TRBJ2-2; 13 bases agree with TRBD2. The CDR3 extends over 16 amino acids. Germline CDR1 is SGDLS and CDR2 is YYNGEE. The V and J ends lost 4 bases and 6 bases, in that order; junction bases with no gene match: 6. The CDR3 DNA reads TGTGCCAGCAGCCCAAGACTAGCGGGGGGACCCGGGGAGCTGTTTTTT. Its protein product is CASSPRLAGGPGELFF.

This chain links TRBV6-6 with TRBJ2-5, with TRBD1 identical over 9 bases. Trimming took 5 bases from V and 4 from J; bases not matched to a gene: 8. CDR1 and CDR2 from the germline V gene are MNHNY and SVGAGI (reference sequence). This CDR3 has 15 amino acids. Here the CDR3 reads CASSTRDRARETQYF. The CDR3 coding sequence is TGTGCCAGCAGTACCCGGGACAGGGCAAGAGAGACCCAGTACTTC.

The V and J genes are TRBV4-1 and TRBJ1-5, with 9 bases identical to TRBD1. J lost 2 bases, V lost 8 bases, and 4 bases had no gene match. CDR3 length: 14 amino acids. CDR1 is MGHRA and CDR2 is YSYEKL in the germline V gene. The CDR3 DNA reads TGCGCCAGCGGGGACAGGGCGGGCAATCAGCCCCAGCATTTT. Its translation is CASGDRAGNQPQHF.

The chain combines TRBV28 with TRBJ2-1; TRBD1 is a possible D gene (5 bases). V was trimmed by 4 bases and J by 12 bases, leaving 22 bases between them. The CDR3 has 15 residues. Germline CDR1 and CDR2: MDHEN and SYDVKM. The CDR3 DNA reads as TGTGCCAGCAGTTCTGCAGGGTTTTCTAGGAAATCGCAGTTCTTC. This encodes CASSSAGFSRKSQFF.

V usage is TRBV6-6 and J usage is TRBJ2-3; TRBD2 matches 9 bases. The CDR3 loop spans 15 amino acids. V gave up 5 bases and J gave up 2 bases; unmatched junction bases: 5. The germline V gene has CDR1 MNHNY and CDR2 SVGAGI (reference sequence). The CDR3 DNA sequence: TGTGCCAGCAGTAGACTAGCGGACCCCACAGATACGCAGTATTTT. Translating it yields CASSRLADPTDTQYF.

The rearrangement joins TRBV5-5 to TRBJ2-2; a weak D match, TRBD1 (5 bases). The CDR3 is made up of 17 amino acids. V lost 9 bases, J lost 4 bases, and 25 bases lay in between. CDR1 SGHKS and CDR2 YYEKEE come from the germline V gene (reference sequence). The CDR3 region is CATTSPSGSGPTGELFF. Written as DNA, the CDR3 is TGTGCCACCACTTCGCCCTCAGGGTCCGGGCCCACCGGGGAGCTGTTTTTT.

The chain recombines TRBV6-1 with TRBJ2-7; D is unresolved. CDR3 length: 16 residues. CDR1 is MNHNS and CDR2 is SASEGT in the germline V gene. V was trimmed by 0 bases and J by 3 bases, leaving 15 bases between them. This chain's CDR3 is CASSEARWAASYEQYF. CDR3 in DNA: TGTGCCAGCAGTGAAGCGCGCTGGGCCGCCAGCTACGAGCAGTACTTC.

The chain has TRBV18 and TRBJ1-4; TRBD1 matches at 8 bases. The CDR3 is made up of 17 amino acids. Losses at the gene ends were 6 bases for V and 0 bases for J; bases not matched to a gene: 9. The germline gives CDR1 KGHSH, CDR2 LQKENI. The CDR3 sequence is CASSPGTGRATNEKLFF. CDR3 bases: TGTGCCAGCTCCCCCGGGACAGGACGTGCAACTAATGAAAAACTGTTTTTT. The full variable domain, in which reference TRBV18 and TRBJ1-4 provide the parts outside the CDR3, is NAGVMQNPRHLVRRRGQEARLRCSPMKGHSHVYWYRQLPEEGLKFMVYLQKENIIDESGMPKERFSAEFPKEGPSILRIQQVVRGDSAAYFCASSPGTGRATNEKLFFGSGTQLSVL.

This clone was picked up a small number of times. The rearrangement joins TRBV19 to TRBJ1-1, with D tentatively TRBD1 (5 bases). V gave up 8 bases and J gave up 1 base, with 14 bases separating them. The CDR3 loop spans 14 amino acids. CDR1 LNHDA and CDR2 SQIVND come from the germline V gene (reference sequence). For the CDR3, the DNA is TGTGCCAGTGAGCATGGGGGGACGAACACTGAAGCTTTCTTT. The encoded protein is CASEHGGTNTEAFF.

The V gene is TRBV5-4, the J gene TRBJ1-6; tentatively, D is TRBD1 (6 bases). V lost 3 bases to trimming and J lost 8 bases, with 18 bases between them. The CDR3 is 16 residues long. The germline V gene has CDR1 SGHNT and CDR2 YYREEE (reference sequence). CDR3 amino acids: CASSYPRAGGDSPLHF. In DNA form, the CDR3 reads TGTGCCAGCAGCTACCCTCGGGCGGGGGGCGATTCACCCCTCCACTTT. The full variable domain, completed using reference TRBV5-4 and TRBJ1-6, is ETGVTQSPTHLIKTRGQQVTLRCSSQSGHNTVSWYQQALGQGPQFIFQYYREEENGRGNFPPRFSGLQFPNYSSELNVNALELDDSALYLCASSYPRAGGDSPLHFGNGTRLTVT.

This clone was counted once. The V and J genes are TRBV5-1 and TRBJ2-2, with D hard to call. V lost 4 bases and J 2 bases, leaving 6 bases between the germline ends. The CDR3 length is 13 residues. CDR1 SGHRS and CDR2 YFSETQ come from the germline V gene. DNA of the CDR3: TGCGCCAGCAGCCTAGGAAACACCGGGGAGCTGTTTTTT. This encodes CASSLGNTGELFF.

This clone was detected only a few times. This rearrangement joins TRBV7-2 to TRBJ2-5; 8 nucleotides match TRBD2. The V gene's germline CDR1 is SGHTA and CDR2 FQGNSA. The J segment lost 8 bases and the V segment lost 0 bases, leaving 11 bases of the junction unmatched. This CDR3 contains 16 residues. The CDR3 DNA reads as TGTGCCAGCAGCTTAGCAGTGGGACGGGAGGGGGAAACCCAGTACTTC. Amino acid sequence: CASSLAVGREGETQYF. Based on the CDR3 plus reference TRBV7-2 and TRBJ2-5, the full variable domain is GAGVSQSPSNKVTEKGKDVELRCDPISGHTALYWYRQSLGQGLEFLIYFQGNSAPDKSGLPSDRFSAERTGGSVSTLTIQRTQQEDSAVYLCASSLAVGREGETQYFGPGTRLLVL.

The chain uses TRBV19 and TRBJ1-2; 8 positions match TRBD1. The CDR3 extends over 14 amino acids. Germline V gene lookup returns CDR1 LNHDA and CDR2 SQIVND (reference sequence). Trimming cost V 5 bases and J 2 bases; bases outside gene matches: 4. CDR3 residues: CASSGQGQNYGYTF. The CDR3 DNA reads TGTGCCAGTAGTGGACAGGGACAGAACTATGGCTACACCTTC. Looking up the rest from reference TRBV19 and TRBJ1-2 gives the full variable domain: DGGITQSPKYLFRKEGQNVTLSCEQNLNHDAMYWYRQDPGQGLRLIYYSQIVNDFQKGDIAEGYSVSREKKESFPLTVTSAQKNPTAFYLCASSGQGQNYGYTFGSGTRLTVV.

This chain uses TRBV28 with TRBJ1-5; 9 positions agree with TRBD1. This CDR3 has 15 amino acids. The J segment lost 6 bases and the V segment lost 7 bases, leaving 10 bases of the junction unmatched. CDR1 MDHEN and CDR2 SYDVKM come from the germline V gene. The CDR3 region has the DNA TGTGCCAGCATTCACGGGACAGGGTTTATTCAGCCCCAGCATTTT. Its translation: CASIHGTGFIQPQHF.